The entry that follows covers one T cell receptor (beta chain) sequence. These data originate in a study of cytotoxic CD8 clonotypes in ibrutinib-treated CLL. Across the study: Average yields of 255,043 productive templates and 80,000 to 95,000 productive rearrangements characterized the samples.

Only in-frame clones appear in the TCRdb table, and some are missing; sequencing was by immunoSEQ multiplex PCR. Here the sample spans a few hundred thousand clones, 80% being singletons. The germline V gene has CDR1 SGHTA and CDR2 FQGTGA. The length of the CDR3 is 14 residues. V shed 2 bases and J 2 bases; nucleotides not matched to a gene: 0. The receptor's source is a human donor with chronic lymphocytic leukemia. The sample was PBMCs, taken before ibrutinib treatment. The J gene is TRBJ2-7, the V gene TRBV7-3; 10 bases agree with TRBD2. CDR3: CASSLLAGAYEQYF. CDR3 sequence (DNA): TGTGCCAGCAGCTTACTAGCGGGAGCCTACGAGCAGTACTTC.